These 26 T cell receptor beta chains originate from one sample sequenced in a study of cytomegalovirus exposure and HLA in healthy donors (dated by TCRdb to about 2017). Library preparation used the immunoSEQ multiplex PCR assay. A mixture of 60 forward primers for TCR Vbeta segments and 13 reverse primers for TCR Jbeta segments was used in the multiplex PCR. TCRdb re-hosts the immuneACCESS table, in-frame sequences only. Its copies lack some clones; in the studies checked, an unresolved V gene accounts for under half of them, and the cause for the rest is not known. Present in this sample are about 140,000 clones, approximately 79% of which were seen just once. The biggest ten clones account for approximately 6.2% of the sample. Sequencing was performed on PBMCs. These receptors all come from a man aged 35-49 years in good health and CMV-seropositive.

V usage is TRBV18 and J usage is TRBJ2-1; D call uncertain. Trimming took off 6 bases at V and 6 bases at J, with 12 bases between the two ends. Germline V CDR1 and CDR2: KGHSH, LQKENI. The CDR3 contains 13 residues. The CDR3 region has the DNA TGTGCCAGCTCCCTTGATGGAGCCAATGAGCAGTTCTTC. Translating gives CASSLDGANEQFF. Full variable domain (missing parts from reference TRBV18 and TRBJ2-1): NAGVMQNPRHLVRRRGQEARLRCSPMKGHSHVYWYRQLPEEGLKFMVYLQKENIIDESGMPKERFSAEFPKEGPSILRIQQVVRGDSAAYFCASSLDGANEQFFGPGTRLTVL.

V is TRBV11-3 and J is TRBJ2-2, with 10 bases identical to TRBD1. Germline V gene data show CDR1 as SGHNT and CDR2 as YENEEA. The CDR3 length is 18 residues. Germline trimming cut 5 bases from V and 0 bases from J; bases unmatched to any gene: 9. CDR3 nucleotide sequence: TGTGCCAGCAGCCAGCGGGGGACAGGGGCTTCGAACACCGGGGAGCTGTTTTTT. Translation: CASSQRGTGASNTGELFF.

The chain couples TRBV11-3 to TRBJ2-2; maybe TRBD1 (5 bases). Per germline, CDR1 SGHNT and CDR2 YENEEA. V lost 3 bases and J 3 bases, leaving 17 bases between the germline ends. The CDR3 has 17 amino acids. The CDR3 DNA reads as TGTGCCAGCAGCTTGCTCAAGGGGTCCTCTTACACCGGGGAGCTGTTTTTT. This encodes CASSLLKGSSYTGELFF.

The V gene is TRBV7-8, the J gene TRBJ2-1; unclear D gene. Trimming took off 3 bases at V and 2 bases at J, with 5 bases between the two ends. The CDR3 is made up of 13 amino acids. The germline V gene encodes CDR1 SGHVS and CDR2 FQNEAQ. The CDR3 is CASSLRTYNEQFF. The CDR3 coding sequence is TGTGCCAGCAGCTTGCGGACCTACAATGAGCAGTTCTTC.

The CDR3 protein is CASSSPWGGGTYEQYF. CDR3 bases: TGCGCCAGCAGCTCGCCTTGGGGGGGCGGAACCTACGAGCAGTACTTC. This rearrangement joins TRBV5-1 to TRBJ2-7; TRBD2 is a possible D gene (7 bases). The V end lost 3 bases, the J end lost 2 bases, and 18 bases lay between the germline ends. The CDR3 has 16 amino acids. The germline gives CDR1 SGHRS, CDR2 YFSETQ.

The CDR3 sequence is CAGGLAGGGEQYF. The CDR3 region has the DNA TGTGCCGGGGGACTAGCGGGAGGTGGCGAGCAGTACTTC. This chain joins TRBV6-6 and TRBJ2-7; 15 bases fit TRBD2. With V trimmed by 11 bases and J by 6 bases, 5 bases remained unmatched. Germline assignment: CDR1 MNHNY and CDR2 SVGAGI (reference sequence). The length of the CDR3 is 13 residues.

This chain joins TRBV5-6 and TRBJ1-6, with TRBD1 matching 7 bases. V lost 2 bases and J lost 10; bases outside the gene matches: 9. The CDR3 extends over 15 amino acids. Germline CDR1 reads SGHDT; CDR2 reads YYEEEE. This CDR3 reads CASSFSDRDVSPLHF. In DNA form, the CDR3 reads TGTGCCAGCAGCTTCTCCGACAGGGACGTATCACCCCTCCACTTT.

By share, this clone ranks as medium-sized. This rearrangement joins TRBV6-1 to TRBJ2-2, with D perhaps matching TRBD1 (6 bases). CDR3 length: 13 residues. V dropped 4 bases and J dropped 6 bases, with 9 bases sitting between them. Per the germline V gene, CDR1 is MNHNS and CDR2 is SASEGT. The CDR3 DNA reads TGTGCCAGCAGTGCCAGGGGCCCCGGGGAGCTGTTTTTT. This gives the protein CASSARGPGELFF.

V is TRBV30 and J is TRBJ1-3, with TRBD1 matching 10 bases. The CDR3 has 18 residues. CDR1 is GTSNPN, CDR2 SVGIG, per germline (reference sequence). Losses at the gene ends were 6 bases for V and 1 base for J; bases not matched to a gene: 15. The CDR3 loop reads CACFPARDRGVSGNTIYF. As DNA, the CDR3 is TGTGCCTGCTTCCCCGCCCGGGACAGGGGTGTGTCTGGAAACACCATATATTTT.

The chain employs TRBV5-4 and TRBJ1-4, with 7 bases fitting TRBD1. V trimming: 4 bases; J trimming: 6 bases; junction bases outside the gene matches: 6. The germline CDR1 and CDR2 sequences are SGHNT and YYREEE (reference sequence). This CDR3 has 14 residues. As DNA, the CDR3 is TGTGCCAGCAGCCCGGGACAGACGGATGAAAAACTGTTTTTT. It translates to CASSPGQTDEKLFF.

CDR3 loop: CASGLVPGAVPGEQFF. The CDR3, as DNA: TGTGCTAGTGGTTTGGTACCGGGAGCGGTCCCTGGGGAGCAGTTCTTC. The rearrangement joins TRBV12-5 to TRBJ2-1, with D perhaps matching TRBD2 (6 bases). The length of the CDR3 is 16 residues. V lost 0 bases to trimming and J lost 10 bases, with 19 bases between them. Germline values: CDR1 LGHNT, CDR2 FRNRAP.

The chain employs TRBV10-1 and TRBJ2-7; D is ambiguous. V was cut by 0 bases and J by 6 bases, with 6 bases left in between. Germline assignment: CDR1 WNHNN and CDR2 SYGVQD (reference sequence). This CDR3 has 12 amino acids. The CDR3 here is CASSESGIEQYF. Here the CDR3 DNA reads TGCGCCAGCAGTGAGTCGGGCATCGAGCAGTACTTC.

The V call is TRBV5-6, the J call TRBJ2-7, with TRBD2 identical over 8 bases. Trimming took 2 bases from V and 2 from J; bases not matched to a gene: 3. CDR3 length: 14 amino acids. Per the germline V gene, CDR1 is SGHDT and CDR2 is YYEEEE. CDR3 amino acids: CASSFTGGTYEQYF. The DNA for the CDR3 is TGTGCCAGCAGCTTCACGGGAGGGACCTACGAGCAGTACTTC.

The chain couples TRBV4-1 to TRBJ2-7; D might be TRBD2 (5 bases). V was trimmed by 1 base and J by 1 base, leaving 17 bases between them. There are 17 residues in the CDR3. CDR1 MGHRA and CDR2 YSYEKL come from the germline V gene. CDR3 coding DNA: TGCGCCAGCAGCCAAGGCGATGCGCTAGCTGCTTCCTACGAGCAGTACTTC. The encoded protein is CASSQGDALAASYEQYF.

This clone occurred once. This chain uses TRBV29-1 with TRBJ2-3; D might be TRBD1 (5 bases). Trimming took off 1 base at V and 6 bases at J, with 23 bases between the two ends. Germline V lookup: CDR1 SQVTM, CDR2 ANQGSEA. The CDR3 sequence is 17 residues long. CDR3 region: CSVEGGSPDRALDTQYF. In nucleotides, the CDR3 is TGCAGCGTTGAAGGCGGAAGCCCAGACAGAGCACTGGATACGCAGTATTTT.

The V call is TRBV5-6, the J call TRBJ1-6; 10 bases are shared with TRBD1. Germline CDR1 is SGHDT and CDR2 is YYEEEE. The CDR3 is 16 residues long. After removal of 0 bases from V and 5 bases from J, the junction contained 2 bases not matched to a gene. The CDR3 DNA is TGTGCCAGCAGCTTGGTAGGGACAGGGGATAATTCACCCCTCCACTTT. It encodes CASSLVGTGDNSPLHF.

The J gene is TRBJ1-5, the V gene TRBV6-1, with unresolved D. Germline V gene data show CDR1 as MNHNS and CDR2 as SASEGT. This CDR3 comprises 18 residues. V lost 4 bases and J lost 0, with 19 bases in between. CDR3 amino acids: CASSARRTLSGSNQPQHF. The CDR3 DNA is TGTGCCAGCAGTGCCCGCCGGACTTTATCCGGTAGCAATCAGCCCCAGCATTTT.

V and J are TRBV19 and TRBJ2-6; D gene ambiguous. This CDR3 has 17 residues. Germline loops: CDR1 LNHDA, CDR2 SQIVND (reference sequence). The V gene lost 3 bases and the J gene lost 2 bases, with 14 bases spanning the gap. CDR3: CASSMAAARTGANVLTF. The DNA of the CDR3 is TGTGCCAGTAGTATGGCGGCAGCCCGGACTGGGGCCAACGTCCTGACTTTC.

The V gene is TRBV9, the J gene TRBJ1-1; 8 nucleotides match TRBD1. After removal of 2 bases from V and 5 bases from J, the junction contained 8 bases not matched to a gene. There are 15 residues in the CDR3. Looked up from germline, CDR1 is SGDLS and CDR2 is YYNGEE. DNA of the CDR3: TGTGCCAGCAGCGTGAACTCGGACAGGGAGACTGAAGCTTTCTTT. The encoded protein is CASSVNSDRETEAFF.

For this clone: At one end, the junction sequence differs from germline, possibly due to a read error. The V call is TRBV5-1, the J call TRBJ2-2; weak D call: TRBD2 (6 bases). The CDR3 has 18 residues. Per the germline V gene, CDR1 is SGHRS and CDR2 is YFSETQ. This CDR3 reads CASSEGRQFPTNTGGLFF. The CDR3 DNA reads as TGCGCCAGCAGCGAAGGCCGACAGTTCCCTACGAACACCGGGGGGCTGTTTTTT. Supplemented by reference TRBV5-1 and TRBJ2-2, the full variable domain reads KAGVTQTPRYLIKTRGQQVTLSCSPISGHRSVSWYQQTPGQGLQFLFEYFSETQRNKGNFPGRFSGRQFSNSRSEMNVSTLELGDSALYLCASSEGRQFPTNTGGLFFGEGSRLTVL.

The chain employs TRBV6-5 and TRBJ2-4; D is unclear. This CDR3 is 14 amino acids long. Germline V gene lookup returns CDR1 MNHEY and CDR2 SVGAGI. V lost 6 bases to trimming and J lost 1 base, with 10 bases between them. As DNA, the CDR3 is TGTGCCAGCAGCCCCGCGAGGGCCAAAAACATTCAGTACTTC. Translation: CASSPARAKNIQYF.

This clone was seen more than once but under ten times. The rearrangement joins TRBV5-1 to TRBJ2-1; 9 bases are shared with TRBD1. V trimming: 5 bases; J trimming: 8 bases; junction bases outside the gene matches: 8. The CDR3 length is 14 residues. Germline V lookup: CDR1 SGHRS, CDR2 YFSETQ. The CDR3 DNA is TGCGCCAGCAGTACCGGGACAGGGAGCGATGAGCAGTTCTTC. Translating it yields CASSTGTGSDEQFF.

CDR3: CASSRLNLNYGYTF. For the CDR3, the DNA is TGTGCCAGCAGCCGACTGAACCTCAACTATGGCTACACCTTC. The J gene is TRBJ1-2, the V gene TRBV14; no clear D. Germline V gene data show CDR1 as SGHDN and CDR2 as FVKESK. This CDR3 contains 14 residues. V was pared by 4 bases and J by 2 bases, with 11 bases between.

The chain uses TRBV19 and TRBJ2-4, with TRBD1 matching over 8 bases. With 5 bases clipped from V and 1 base from J, the junction kept 4 bases outside the gene matches. The length of the CDR3 is 15 residues. Per the germline V gene, CDR1 is LNHDA and CDR2 is SQIVND (reference sequence). The chain's CDR3 is CASSLRGQAKNIQYF. The CDR3, as DNA: TGTGCCAGTAGTCTCAGGGGGCAGGCCAAAAACATTCAGTACTTC.

This clone was detected a few times. V is TRBV30 and J is TRBJ1-1; D gene uncertain. Trimming stripped 0 bases from V and 0 bases from J, with 5 bases between. CDR3 size: 13 residues. CDR1 is GTSNPN, CDR2 SVGIG, per germline (reference sequence). The CDR3 nucleotides are TGTGCCTGGAGTGTTCGTTTGAACACTGAAGCTTTCTTT. It yields the protein CAWSVRLNTEAFF. The whole variable domain, remainder taken from reference TRBV30 and TRBJ1-1, is SQTIHQWPATLVQPVGSPLSLECTVEGTSNPNLYWYRQAAGRGLQLLFYSVGIGQISSEVPQNLSASRPQDRQFILSSKKLLLSDSGFYLCAWSVRLNTEAFFGQGTRLTVV.

This chain uses TRBV7-9 with TRBJ1-2; D gene unclear. Germline assignment: CDR1 SEHNR and CDR2 FQNEAQ (reference sequence). Trimming shortened V by 2 bases and J by 6 bases, and 13 bases separated the two germline ends. The CDR3 covers 14 residues. The CDR3 sequence: CASSLMVSGDGYTF. In DNA, the CDR3 is TGTGCCAGCAGCTTAATGGTTTCCGGGGATGGCTACACCTTC.